These 10 T cell receptor beta chains originate from one sample sequenced in a study of control samples from healthy donors and cancer patients. TCRdb's table, derived via immunoSEQ multiplex PCR, lists solely in-frame clones and lacks some. The sample holds over 100,000 clones, 80% to 95% seen once. The sequenced sample consisted of blood. The source is a woman aged 45-65 years in good health.

The chain has TRBV3-1 (or the pseudogene TRBV3-2) and TRBJ2-5, with TRBD2 matching 14 bases. J was trimmed by 5 bases and V by 0 bases; bases with no gene match: 5. CDR3 size: 17 residues. CDR1 is LGHDT, CDR2 YNNKEL, per germline (reference sequence). This CDR3 is CASSQDGLAGGWETQYF. As DNA, the CDR3 is TGTGCCAGCAGCCAAGATGGACTAGCGGGGGGTTGGGAGACCCAGTACTTC.

This chain connects TRBV7-8 to TRBJ2-1; D gene unclear. V gave up 5 bases and J gave up 4 bases, with 15 bases separating them. The CDR3 sequence is 15 residues long. CDR1 is SGHVS, CDR2 FQNEAQ, per germline. The CDR3 DNA is TGTGCCAGCAGCCTGGACCGCGCGACTTACAATGAGCAGTTCTTC. Amino acid sequence: CASSLDRATYNEQFF.

The gene calls are TRBV3-1 (or the pseudogene TRBV3-2) and TRBJ2-3; D is undetermined. There are 15 residues in the CDR3. V gave up 4 bases and J gave up 1 base, with 12 bases separating them. The germline gives CDR1 LGHDT, CDR2 YNNKEL (reference sequence). The CDR3 nucleotides read TGTGCCAGCAGCCTCTTGGGCGAGGGCACAGATACGCAGTATTTT. Translation gives CASSLLGEGTDTQYF.

V and J are TRBV5-1 and TRBJ2-3; no firm D call. The CDR3 is made up of 12 amino acids. Germline lookup yields CDR1 SGHRS and CDR2 YFSETQ. The V end was cut by 3 bases, the J end by 12 bases, with 14 bases between. The CDR3 DNA reads TGCGCCAGCAGCTCGTCCGGACCTGCCCAGTATTTT. Protein: CASSSSGPAQYF.

This chain joins TRBV19 and TRBJ1-4; maybe TRBD1 (5 bases). The CDR3 is 14 residues long. Germline V gives CDR1 LNHDA, CDR2 SQIVND (reference sequence). V was pared by 8 bases and J by 8 bases, with 18 bases between. The CDR3 loop is CASQTVGGEEKLFF. CDR3 coding DNA: TGTGCCAGTCAAACCGTGGGGGGTGAGGAAAAACTGTTTTTT.

The rearrangement uses TRBV6-5 and TRBJ1-6, with D tentatively TRBD1 (6 bases). V was cut by 4 bases and J by 10 bases, with 17 bases left in between. The germline V gene has CDR1 MNHEY and CDR2 SVGAGI. The CDR3 covers 15 residues. The CDR3 region is CASSSNGHRDSPLHF. The CDR3 coding sequence is TGTGCCAGCAGTTCTAATGGCCACAGGGACTCACCCCTCCACTTT.

This chain connects TRBV20-1 to TRBJ1-2, with D possibly TRBD1 on 5 matching bases. From germline, CDR1 is DFQATT and CDR2 SNEGSKA (reference sequence). V lost 5 bases to trimming and J lost 3 bases, with 7 bases between them. This CDR3 spans 11 amino acids. This chain's CDR3 is CSAWDYYGYTF. DNA for the CDR3: TGCAGTGCTTGGGACTACTATGGCTACACCTTC.

The rearrangement joins TRBV7-9 to TRBJ1-5; D gene unclear. V was pared by 2 bases and J by 2 bases, with 10 bases between. Germline V lookup: CDR1 SEHNR, CDR2 FQNEAQ (reference sequence). The CDR3 totals 15 residues. The CDR3 DNA reads TGTGCCAGCAGCTTATCAGTCGGGGGCAATCAGCCCCAGCATTTT. Translated: CASSLSVGGNQPQHF.

The chain recombines TRBV11-2 with TRBJ1-2, with TRBD1 identical over 8 bases. Losses at the gene ends were 1 base for V and 3 bases for J; bases not matched to a gene: 16. Germline assignment: CDR1 SGHAT and CDR2 FQNNGV. CDR3 size: 19 residues. Here the CDR3 DNA reads TGTGCCAGCAGCTTAGCTGGGGGCAGGGGGCAGGGATTGGACTATGGCTACACCTTC. Translating it yields CASSLAGGRGQGLDYGYTF.

This chain joins TRBV12-3 or TRBV12-4 and TRBJ1-1; D is undetermined. The V gene lost 3 bases and the J gene lost 5 bases, with 10 bases spanning the gap. This CDR3 region has 13 residues. The CDR3 sequence is CASSLDEGTEAFF. In DNA form, the CDR3 reads TGTGCCAGCAGTTTGGACGAAGGAACTGAAGCTTTCTTT.